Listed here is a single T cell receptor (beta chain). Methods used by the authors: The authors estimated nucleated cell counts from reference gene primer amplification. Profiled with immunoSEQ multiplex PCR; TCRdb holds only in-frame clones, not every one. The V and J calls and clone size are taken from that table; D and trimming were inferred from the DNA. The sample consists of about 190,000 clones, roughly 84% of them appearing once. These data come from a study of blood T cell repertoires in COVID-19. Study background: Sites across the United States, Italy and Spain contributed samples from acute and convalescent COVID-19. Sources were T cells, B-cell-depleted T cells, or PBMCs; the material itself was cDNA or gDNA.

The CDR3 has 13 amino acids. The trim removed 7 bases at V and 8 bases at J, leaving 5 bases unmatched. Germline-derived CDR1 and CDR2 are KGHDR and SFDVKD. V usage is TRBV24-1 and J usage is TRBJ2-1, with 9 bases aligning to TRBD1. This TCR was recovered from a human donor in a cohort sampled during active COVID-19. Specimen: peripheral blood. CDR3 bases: TGTGCCACCAGAACAGGGGGCCGGGATGAGCAGTTCTTC. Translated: CATRTGGRDEQFF.